This is a list of T cell receptor beta chains from one sample in a study of T cell repertoires in cytomegalovirus infection. TCRdb processed the reads anew with MiXCR; each CDR3 protein has one entry. The sample has approximately 200,000 distinct CDR3 sequences; over 20% are singletons. The sequenced material came from CD8+ T cells from PBMCs. These receptors all come from a human donor in good health (CMV status not recorded). Some clones in this sample may be carry-over from other donors' samples. The CDR3 runs from the conserved cysteine through the conserved F or W. A D gene is named only where the DNA matches it firmly. Clone size is shown for a subset of rows, as once, few, many or a class of expanded clone.

- - TRBJ1-2 TRBV2 TGTGCCAGCAGTGAAATGGTCGCTGGCTATGGCTACACCTTC CASSEMVAGYGYTF
- few TRBJ2-2 TRBV28 TGTGCCAGCAGTTTAATTCCCAGCACCGGGGAGCTGTTTTTT CASSLIPSTGELFF
- - TRBJ2-1 TRBV24-1 TGTGCCACCAGTGATTCCGGGGCCGCCAATGAGCAGTTCTTC CATSDSGAANEQFF
- - TRBJ2-1 TRBV29-1 TGCAGCGGGATCAGGGGAGTCAACAATGAGCAGTTCTTC CSGIRGVNNEQFF
- many TRBJ2-7 TRBV12-3/TRBV12-4 TGTGCCAGCAGCTTTGGGGGCTACGAGCAGTACTTC CASSFGGYEQYF
- - TRBJ2-5 TRBV7-9 TGTGCCAGCAGCCCCGTCGGAGGAGGGGCGAAAGAGACCCAGTACTTC CASSPVGGGAKETQYF
- - TRBJ2-7 TRBV23-1 TGCGCCAGCAGTCAATCTCTCCCAAGGGAGGAGACCTACGAGCAGTACTTC CASSQSLPREETYEQYF
- - TRBJ1-1 TRBV3-1 TGTGCCAGCAGCCAACCCTTGAACACTGAAGCTTTCTTT CASSQPLNTEAFF
- - TRBJ1-5 TRBV20-1 TGCAGTGCTAGAGATCCAAAGGGGCTCGATCAGCCCCAGCATTTT CSARDPKGLDQPQHF
- few TRBJ2-1 TRBV2 TGTGCCACAGATACGGGGCTGGACTGGAGGGATGAGCAGTTCTTC CATDTGLDWRDEQFF
TRBD1 - TRBJ1-1 TRBV7-3 TGTGCCAGCAGCCCACCAGGGGGCAAGGAAACTGAAGCTTTCTTT CASSPPGGKETEAFF
TRBD1 - TRBJ1-5 TRBV29-1 TGCAGCGTGGACAGGGTCAATCAGCCCCAGCATTTT CSVDRVNQPQHF
- - TRBJ2-1 TRBV28 TGTGCCAGCAGTTTTAGGACGCGAAGCTCCTACAATGAGCAGTTCTTC CASSFRTRSSYNEQFF
- few TRBJ2-5 TRBV2 TGTGCCAGCAGTGAAGAATTAACAGGAAAACTCGGGACCCAGTACTTC CASSEELTGKLGTQYF
TRBD1 few TRBJ2-7 TRBV20-1 TGCAGTGCCAGACAGGGGATGGGGTCCTACGAGCAGTACTTC CSARQGMGSYEQYF
TRBD1 - TRBJ1-5 TRBV20-1 TGCAGTGCCACAAAGACAGGGGGGGATCAGCCCCAGCATTTT CSATKTGGDQPQHF
- - TRBJ2-7 TRBV20-1 TGCAGTGCTAGAGATCTGCAGGTAATTGGGTACGAGCAGTACTTC CSARDLQVIGYEQYF
- many TRBJ1-5 TRBV12-3/TRBV12-4 TGTGCCAGCAGTTTAACCGGGATCGGTCAGCCCCAGCATTTT CASSLTGIGQPQHF
- - TRBJ2-2 TRBV20-1 TGCAGTGCTAGAGATCGGATGGGCGGGACCGGGGAGCTGTTTTTT CSARDRMGGTGELFF
TRBD1 many TRBJ2-1 TRBV7-2 TGTGCCAGCAGCTTTAAGACAGGGTACTCCTACAATGAGCAGTTCTTC CASSFKTGYSYNEQFF
TRBD1 few TRBJ2-5 TRBV7-6 TGTGCCAGCAGCTCTCCTCGCTACAGGGGAGAGACCCAGTACTTC CASSSPRYRGETQYF
- few TRBJ2-7 TRBV6-6 TGTGCCAGCAGGTTACACCAGGATGCCTACGAGCAGTACTTC CASRLHQDAYEQYF
- many TRBJ1-5 TRBV28 TGTGCCAGCAGTTTTCGACAGGAAAGGCAGCCCCAGCATTTT CASSFRQERQPQHF
TRBD1 - TRBJ1-5 TRBV12-3/TRBV12-4 TGTGCCAGCAGTAACACAGGGGTGGTAAGCAATCAGCCCCAGCATTTT CASSNTGVVSNQPQHF
TRBD1 - TRBJ2-1 TRBV23-1 TGCGCCAGCAGACGTAAACCCAGTCTCGGGCGTTACAGGGGCTGTACAAGGGAGCAGTTCTTC CASRRKPSLGRYRGCTREQFF
- many TRBJ2-2 TRBV2 TGTGCCAGGGGGGATCTCACCGGGGAGCTGTTTTTT CARGDLTGELFF
TRBD2 few TRBJ2-1 TRBV9 TGTGCCAGCAGCGCCAGCGGGGGGGGGAACAATGAGCAGTTCTTC CASSASGGGNNEQFF
- few TRBJ2-1 TRBV12-3/TRBV12-4 TGTGCCAGCAGTTCTACAGGGGGGGTCTACAATGAGCAGTTCTTC CASSSTGGVYNEQFF
TRBD2 few TRBJ2-1 TRBV10-3 TGTGCCATCAGTGACCCCGGGACAGGAATGACTAGCGGGGGGTATGAGCAGTTCTTC CAISDPGTGMTSGGYEQFF
TRBD1 - TRBJ1-1 TRBV6-6 TGTGCCAGCAGGAGGACAGGGGGGGACACTGAAGCTTTCTTT CASRRTGGDTEAFF
- few TRBJ1-5 TRBV20-1 TGCAGTGCTAGAGACAGGGTCTCGGATCAGCCCCAGCATTTT CSARDRVSDQPQHF
- few TRBJ2-7 TRBV9 TGTGCCAGCAGTCCCGCGGGACCGAAACCCTACGAGCAGTACTTC CASSPAGPKPYEQYF
- - TRBJ1-2 TRBV6-2/TRBV6-3 TGTGCCAGCACTGAGCGGACTGATAACTATGGCTACACCTTC CASTERTDNYGYTF
- - TRBJ2-1 TRBV20-1 TGCAGTGCTAGTAGGCAACCGGAGCGCTCGACCTACAATGAGCAGTTCTTC CSASRQPERSTYNEQFF
- - TRBJ2-3 TRBV2 TGTGCCAGCAGTGATAGTTCGGGAGATACGCAGTATTTT CASSDSSGDTQYF
TRBD1 many TRBJ1-1 TRBV7-9 TGTGCCAGCAGCTCAGGACAGGGTGTTTCTGAAGCTTTCTTT CASSSGQGVSEAFF
- many TRBJ2-7 TRBV12-3/TRBV12-4 TGTGCCAGCAGTTTAGGAGGATACGGTGAAGAGCAGTACTTC CASSLGGYGEEQYF
TRBD1 - TRBJ1-2 TRBV20-1 TGCAGTGCTAGGGACAGGGGAGGAAACTATGGCTACACCTTC CSARDRGGNYGYTF